These 3 T cell receptor beta chains originate from one sample sequenced in a study of cytomegalovirus exposure and HLA in healthy donors. The PCR ran on 60 Vbeta and 13 Jbeta primers. Sequencing used immunoSEQ multiplex PCR; TCRdb keeps in-frame clones, though not all of them. The repertoire has under 200,000 clones, 75% to 90% of them found once; the top ten carry roughly 6.3%. Sequencing was carried out using PBMCs. The receptors stem from a male donor in good health and CMV-seropositive.

This clone has just a few counts. The J gene is TRBJ2-7, the V gene TRBV25-1; 9 positions match TRBD1. Per the germline V gene, CDR1 is MGHDK and CDR2 is SYGVNS. The CDR3 sequence is 17 residues long. V was clipped by 2 bases and J by 1 base; unmatched bases: 9. Here the CDR3 reads CASSEGQGRPRSYEQYF. The CDR3, as DNA: TGTGCCAGCAGTGAAGGACAGGGGCGGCCAAGGTCCTACGAGCAGTACTTC.

The CDR3 here is CASRGGAKNIQYF. CDR3 coding DNA: TGTGCCAGTCGCGGGGGTGCCAAAAACATTCAGTACTTC. This rearrangement joins TRBV19 to TRBJ2-4, with TRBD2 matching over 7 bases. The CDR3 contains 13 residues. CDR1 and CDR2 (germline): LNHDA, SQIVND (reference sequence). Trimming at V came to 8 bases and at J to 1 base, leaving 2 bases not matched to a gene.

The chain employs TRBV6-6 and TRBJ1-1; 8 nucleotides match TRBD1. J gave up 2 bases and V 5 bases, and 7 bases lay outside the gene matches. The germline V gene encodes CDR1 MNHNY and CDR2 SVGAGI (reference sequence). The CDR3 runs to 15 residues. The CDR3 DNA reads TGTGCCAGCAGTATACGACAGGGGTTAAACACTGAAGCTTTCTTT. Its protein is CASSIRQGLNTEAFF.